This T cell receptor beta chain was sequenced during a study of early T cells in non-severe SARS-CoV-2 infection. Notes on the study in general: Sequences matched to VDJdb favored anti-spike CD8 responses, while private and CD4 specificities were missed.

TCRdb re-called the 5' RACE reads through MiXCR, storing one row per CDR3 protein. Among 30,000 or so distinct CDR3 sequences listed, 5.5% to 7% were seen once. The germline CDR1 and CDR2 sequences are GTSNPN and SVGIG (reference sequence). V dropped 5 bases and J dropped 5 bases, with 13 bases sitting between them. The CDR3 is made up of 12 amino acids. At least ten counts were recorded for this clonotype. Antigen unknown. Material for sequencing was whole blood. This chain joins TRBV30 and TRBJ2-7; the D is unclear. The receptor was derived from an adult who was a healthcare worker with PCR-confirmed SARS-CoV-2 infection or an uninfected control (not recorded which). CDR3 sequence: CAWQGPFDEQYF. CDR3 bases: TGTGCCTGGCAAGGGCCTTTCGACGAGCAGTACTTC.